Sequencing of this T cell receptor beta chain was carried out in a study of cytomegalovirus exposure and HLA in healthy donors. Study-level findings and limits: Reportedly, HLA-A and HLA-B alleles of most subjects were accurately predicted from TCR beta. There were reportedly fewer N-insertions in an Asian-associated ancestry cluster than the approximately 630-donor mean, in a later analysis.

Use of 60 Vbeta and 13 Jbeta primers characterized the PCR. Profiled with immunoSEQ multiplex PCR; TCRdb holds only in-frame clones, not every one. Here the sample spans around 85,000 clones, around three quarters being singletons. With regard to this clone: Its cognate antigen is unknown.

Donors sampled were nominally healthy, though unrecorded immune exposures were likely. V was clipped by 6 bases and J by 8 bases, with 17 bases between them. There are 14 residues in the CDR3. The germline gives CDR1 MNHNS, CDR2 SASEGT. The clonotype was recovered from a male donor in good health and CMV-seronegative. Sequenced input: PBMCs. The rearrangement joins TRBV6-1 to TRBJ2-4; tentatively, D is TRBD2 (6 bases). CDR3 protein: CASSLRGSEDIQYF. The DNA for the CDR3 is TGTGCCAGCAGCCTCCGGGGGTCCGAGGACATTCAGTACTTC.